The clone carrying this T cell receptor beta chain was seen at least ten times. Combining iRepertoire HTBI primers with Arm-PCR of CDR3 regions, the authors built TCR beta libraries. TCRdb re-derived calls from the multiplex PCR reads in MiXCR, one entry per CDR3 protein. The data show hundreds of thousands of distinct CDR3 sequences, around 19% seen once. Time point given: persistent/refractory GD, antithyroid drugs over 5 years with positive TRAb. With RNA extracted from PBMCs as input, the TCR library was made. This sample was included in a study of regulatory T cells in long-lasting Graves disease. The clonotype comes from a female donor with Graves disease. Specimen: peripheral blood mononuclear cells (PBMCs), collected when the disease was refractory, from a patient treated with antithyroid drugs.

Written as DNA, the CDR3 is TGTGCCAGCAGCTTAGGCGCAGGTGGAGAAAAACTGTTTTTT. It specifies CASSLGAGGEKLFF. The gene calls are TRBV11-2 and TRBJ1-4, with D unresolved. Per germline, CDR1 SGHAT and CDR2 FQNNGV. The CDR3 consists of 14 residues. The V gene lost 1 base and the J gene lost 8 bases, with 11 bases spanning the gap.